The sample holds one count of the clone carrying this TCR beta chain. What it binds is not known. This record belongs to a study of CD8+ T cells in alopecia areata. V lost 5 bases and J lost 6, with 10 bases in between. In germline, CDR1 is MNHEY, CDR2 SVGAGI. The CDR3 loop spans 12 amino acids. General study results and limits: Scalp lesions, especially in alopecia totalis/universalis, had higher clonality than normal scalp. Resident alphabeta T-cell populations of normal skin are likewise subject to sequencing in scalp samples.

Samples from alopecia areata patients were lesional scalp punch biopsies and peripheral blood. PBMCs, the starting material, were the source of sorted CD4+ and CD8+ T cells. After isolation, RNA underwent reverse transcription to generate cDNA as the sequencing template. Profiling relied on immunoSEQ multiplex PCR, and the TCRdb table lists in-frame clones only, not all of them. The sample has about 250,000 clones, approximately 61% seen once. The sample was CD4+ T cells sorted from blood, taken at week 0. This TCR derives from a human donor with alopecia areata. The gene calls are TRBV6-5 and TRBJ1-1; maybe TRBD1 (5 bases). CDR3 coding DNA: TGTGCCAGCAGTATTCAGGGAGCTGAAGCTTTCTTT. Translated, it gives CASSIQGAEAFF.